This T cell receptor beta chain emerged from a study of control samples from healthy donors and cancer patients. The V gene's germline CDR1 is WSHSY and CDR2 SAAADI. The CDR3 totals 13 residues. V dropped 1 base and J dropped 6 bases, with 10 bases sitting between them. Using immunoSEQ multiplex PCR, the repertoire was profiled, and TCRdb retains in-frame clones only, with some absent. The table records about 84,000 clones, 91% of them present only once. V is TRBV10-2 and J is TRBJ2-7, with a possible D match to TRBD2 (6 bases). This clonotype originated in a man aged 25-40 years in good health. Sequencing input: blood. CDR3 in DNA: TGCGCCAGCAGTGAGTTTCAAGCGGGCGAGCAGTACTTC. Its protein is CASSEFQAGEQYF.